This T cell receptor beta chain appears in the sequencing data of a study of T cell responses to AZD1222 COVID-19 vaccine. Findings and caveats of the study: Donors in the cohort were predominantly white British and more often female, and clonal diversity was possibly underestimated. Rises in breadth and depth of Spike-specific TCRs came after two AZD1222 doses.

Sequencing used immunoSEQ multiplex PCR; TCRdb keeps in-frame clones, though not all of them. The repertoire holds about 78,000 clones, with 75% to 90% as singletons. The V gene end was trimmed by 1 base and the J gene end by 5 bases; junction bases not matched to a gene: 2. Looked up from germline, CDR1 is SGHDN and CDR2 is FVKESK. CDR3 length equals 15 residues. Comments on this clone: Its specificity is unknown.

The source is an adult in good health. The starting material was peripheral blood, obtained on day 0 of AZD1222 vaccination. V is TRBV14 and J is TRBJ2-5, with 12 positions matching TRBD1. CDR3 sequence reads: CASSQVGQGAETQYF. In DNA, the CDR3 is TGTGCCAGCAGCCAAGTGGGACAGGGGGCTGAGACCCAGTACTTC.